What follows are 22 T cell receptor beta chains derived from one specimen sequenced in a study of blood T cell repertoires in COVID-19. Only in-frame clones appear in the TCRdb table, and some are missing; sequencing was by immunoSEQ multiplex PCR. Here the sample spans over 200,000 clones, approximately 90% being singletons. Material: peripheral blood. Every receptor here comes from a man in his forties or fifties with acute or convalescent COVID-19.

The rearrangement links TRBV7-9 to TRBJ1-5; 8 bases match TRBD1. Germline V gene data show CDR1 as SEHNR and CDR2 as FQNEAQ (reference sequence). This CDR3 has 16 residues. J lost 0 bases, V lost 5 bases, and 6 bases had no gene match. For the CDR3, the DNA is TGTGCCAGCAGCCCGACAGGGGTTTATAGCAATCAGCCCCAGCATTTT. Residues: CASSPTGVYSNQPQHF.

The chain has TRBV7-3 and TRBJ2-5, with 9 bases fitting TRBD1. Trimming took 5 bases from V and 1 from J; bases not matched to a gene: 5. The CDR3 has 15 amino acids. Germline CDR1 is SGHTA and CDR2 is FQGTGA. CDR3 sequence (DNA): TGTGCCAGCAGCATCGGACAGGGGTTCCAAGAGACCCAGTACTTC. It translates to CASSIGQGFQETQYF.

The V call is TRBV11-2, the J call TRBJ1-1; a weak D match, TRBD1 (6 bases). This CDR3 contains 18 residues. The V and J ends lost 1 base and 0 bases respectively, with 18 bases between them. Per the germline V gene, CDR1 is SGHAT and CDR2 is FQNNGV. The CDR3 spells CASSLVASGQSMNTEAFF. The CDR3, as DNA: TGTGCCAGCAGCTTAGTGGCATCCGGACAGAGCATGAACACTGAAGCTTTCTTT.

This chain links TRBV5-1 with TRBJ1-6, with TRBD1 matching 11 bases. Per the germline V gene, CDR1 is SGHRS and CDR2 is YFSETQ. V trimming: 8 bases; J trimming: 8 bases; junction bases outside the gene matches: 6. The CDR3 loop spans 14 amino acids. The DNA of the CDR3 is TGCGCCAGTAGCGGGGGACAGGGGGATTCACCCCTCCACTTT. This sequence encodes CASSGGQGDSPLHF.

The CDR3 here is CASSFQGAGTDTQYF. CDR3 DNA sequence: TGTGCCAGCAGCTTCCAGGGCGCGGGGACAGATACGCAGTATTTT. The chain carries TRBV5-4 and TRBJ2-3, with a tentative D call TRBD2 (6 bases). The CDR3 is made up of 15 amino acids. Germline CDR1 is SGHNT and CDR2 is YYREEE (reference sequence). V was shortened by 2 bases and J by 3 bases, with 13 bases between the two germline ends.

This chain joins TRBV10-2 and TRBJ2-7, with D tentatively TRBD1 (5 bases). This CDR3 region has 14 residues. Trimming pared 6 bases from V and 0 bases from J, leaving 12 bases between. Germline CDR1 WSHSY, CDR2 SAAADI. CDR3 coding DNA: TGCGCCAGCAGGGTGTCAGGGAACTCCTACGAGCAGTACTTC. As protein: CASRVSGNSYEQYF.

This clone was seen just once. The genes are TRBV11-3 and TRBJ2-2; TRBD2 matches 7 bases. Germline CDR1 is SGHNT and CDR2 is YENEEA. There are 16 residues in the CDR3. Unmatched junction bases numbered 6, after V lost 0 bases and J lost 5 bases. The CDR3 here is CASSLEGGSGTGELFF. The CDR3 DNA is TGTGCCAGCAGCTTAGAAGGCGGGAGTGGGACCGGGGAGCTGTTTTTT.

This chain uses TRBV7-2 with TRBJ2-2; unclear D gene. Trimming stripped 1 base from V and 3 bases from J, with 9 bases between. Germline loops: CDR1 SGHTA, CDR2 FQGNSA. The CDR3 spans 15 residues. The CDR3 loop is CASSLGHSHTGELFF. The CDR3 DNA sequence: TGTGCCAGCAGCTTAGGTCACTCACACACCGGGGAGCTGTTTTTT.

This clone has a single count. This chain links TRBV7-2 with TRBJ1-1; D is possibly TRBD1 (5 bases). This CDR3 is built from 14 residues. CDR1 and CDR2 from the germline V gene are SGHTA and FQGNSA. The V gene lost 5 bases and the J gene lost 10 bases, with 20 bases spanning the gap. The CDR3 is CASSARQIPLGAFF. In DNA form, the CDR3 reads TGTGCCAGCAGCGCAAGACAGATCCCCCTGGGAGCTTTCTTT.

V is TRBV19 and J is TRBJ2-7; 10 nucleotides match TRBD2. Germline CDR1 is LNHDA and CDR2 is SQIVND (reference sequence). Germline trimming cut 8 bases from V and 3 bases from J; bases unmatched to any gene: 10. The length of the CDR3 is 15 residues. The CDR3 loop reads CASSGLAGVFYEQYF. The CDR3 bases are TGTGCCAGTTCGGGGCTAGCGGGGGTCTTCTACGAGCAGTACTTC.

The chain employs TRBV27 and TRBJ2-5, with 7 nucleotides matching TRBD1. Trimming at V came to 5 bases and at J to 2 bases, leaving 5 bases not matched to a gene. There are 14 residues in the CDR3. Per the germline V gene, CDR1 is MNHEY and CDR2 is SMNVEV (reference sequence). The CDR3 DNA is TGTGCCAGCAGTATCCGGGACAGACAAGAGACCCAGTACTTC. Protein product: CASSIRDRQETQYF.

This clone was detected once. The V gene is TRBV5-1, the J gene TRBJ2-4; D is unclear. The germline V gene has CDR1 SGHRS and CDR2 YFSETQ. There are 15 residues in the CDR3. Trimming shortened V by 5 bases and J by 9 bases, and 21 bases separated the two germline ends. The CDR3 region has the DNA TGCGCCAGCAGTCCCTCCTCCCGGAGCCCAGTCATTCAGTACTTC. It is translated as CASSPSSRSPVIQYF.

DNA for the CDR3: TGCGCCAGCAGCTCTACTGCAGGCAACACTGAAGCTTTCTTT. Translating it yields CASSSTAGNTEAFF. This chain connects TRBV5-1 to TRBJ1-1; D is uncertain. This CDR3 has 14 residues. Per germline, CDR1 SGHRS and CDR2 YFSETQ. V was trimmed by 3 bases and J by 2 bases, leaving 11 bases between them.

Details on this clone: Compared with germline, one end of the junction differs, possibly owing to a read error. V gene TRBV28 combines with J gene TRBJ2-5; 7 nucleotides align to TRBD1. The CDR3 length is 12 residues. The germline V gene encodes CDR1 MDHEN and CDR2 SYDVKM. The CDR3 sequence: CASSSGWADRHF. CDR3 coding DNA: TGTGCCAGCAGTTCGGGATGGGCGGACAGGCACTTC.

This chain joins TRBV7-9 and TRBJ1-1, with a possible D match to TRBD1 (5 bases). CDR3 length: 12 residues. V lost 0 bases to trimming and J lost 11 bases, with 10 bases between them. Germline CDR1 reads SEHNR; CDR2 reads FQNEAQ (reference sequence). The CDR3 region has the DNA TGTGCCAGCAGCTTAGCGGGGGGTCGGGCTTTCTTT. Protein: CASSLAGGRAFF.

For this clone: The junction departs from the called germline gene at one end, perhaps through a read error. The chain couples TRBV7-7 to TRBJ2-7; D is uncertain. The length of the CDR3 is 14 residues. Germline V gene sequence: CDR1 SSHAT, CDR2 FNYEAQ (reference sequence). The CDR3 is CASSLGQVWDEQYF. As DNA, the CDR3 is TGTGCTAGCAGCTTAGGCCAGGTTTGGGACGAGCAGTACTTC.

This chain connects TRBV10-3 to TRBJ1-2; TRBD1 is a possible D gene (5 bases). Germline values: CDR1 ENHRY, CDR2 SYGVKD. Trimming cost V 7 bases and J 4 bases, with 16 bases left between them. The CDR3 is 14 residues long. The CDR3 spells CAITPDISRYGYTF. The CDR3 DNA reads TGTGCCATCACCCCGGACATCTCGCGCTATGGCTACACCTTC.

The chain combines TRBV21-1 with TRBJ2-7; the table's D call, TRBD2, has no DNA check behind it. TRBV21-1 is noted as a pseudogene. The CDR3 extends over 17 amino acids. DNA for the CDR3: TGTGCCAGCAGCAAAACGGGTTTAGCGGGGGCCTCCTACGAGCAGTACTTC. Residues: CASSKTGLAGASYEQYF.

The CDR3 nucleotides read TGTGCCAGCAGCCATTATGGGCGGGGATCCTACGAGCAGTACTTC. Its translation is CASSHYGRGSYEQYF. This rearrangement joins TRBV27 to TRBJ2-7; a weak D match, TRBD2 (6 bases). There are 15 residues in the CDR3. Trimming cost V 6 bases and J 1 base, with 16 bases left between them. The germline V gene has CDR1 MNHEY and CDR2 SMNVEV (reference sequence).

The rearrangement links TRBV4-1 to TRBJ1-4; 9 bases agree with TRBD1. V was clipped by 5 bases and J by 4 bases; unmatched bases: 11. The CDR3 runs 17 residues. Per the germline V gene, CDR1 is MGHRA and CDR2 is YSYEKL. CDR3 in amino acids: CASSSAQGATHNEKLFF. DNA for the CDR3: TGCGCCAGCAGCTCCGCACAGGGGGCGACCCATAATGAAAAACTGTTTTTT.

This clone showed up just a few times. The chain has TRBV24-1 and TRBJ2-1; perhaps TRBD2 as D (6 bases). The germline V gene has CDR1 KGHDR and CDR2 SFDVKD. V was clipped by 9 bases and J by 7 bases, with 21 bases between them. The CDR3 extends over 15 amino acids. CDR3 region: CATATPAGTGNEQFF. CDR3 nucleotides: TGTGCCACCGCTACCCCGGCGGGGACGGGGAATGAGCAGTTCTTC.

The chain uses TRBV27 and TRBJ2-1; perhaps TRBD1 as D (5 bases). CDR3 size: 16 residues. Germline V lookup: CDR1 MNHEY, CDR2 SMNVEV (reference sequence). V lost 5 bases, J lost 0 bases, and 14 bases lay in between. The CDR3 DNA reads as TGTGCCAGCAGTGCCTCGGGCAGGGACTCCTACAATGAGCAGTTCTTC. As protein: CASSASGRDSYNEQFF.